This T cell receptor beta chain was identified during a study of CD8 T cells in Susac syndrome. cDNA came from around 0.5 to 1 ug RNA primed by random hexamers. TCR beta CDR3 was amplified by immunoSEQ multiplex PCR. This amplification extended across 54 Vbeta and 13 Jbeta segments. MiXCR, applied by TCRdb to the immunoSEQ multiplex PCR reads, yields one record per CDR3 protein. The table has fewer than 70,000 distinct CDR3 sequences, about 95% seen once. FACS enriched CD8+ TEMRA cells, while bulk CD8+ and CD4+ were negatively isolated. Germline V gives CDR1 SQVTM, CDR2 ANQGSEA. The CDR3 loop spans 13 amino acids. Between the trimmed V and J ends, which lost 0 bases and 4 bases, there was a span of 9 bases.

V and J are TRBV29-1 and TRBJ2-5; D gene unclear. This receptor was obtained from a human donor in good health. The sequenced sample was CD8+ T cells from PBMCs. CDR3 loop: CSVEDYRLETQYF. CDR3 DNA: TGCAGCGTTGAAGATTATAGGCTAGAGACCCAGTACTTC.